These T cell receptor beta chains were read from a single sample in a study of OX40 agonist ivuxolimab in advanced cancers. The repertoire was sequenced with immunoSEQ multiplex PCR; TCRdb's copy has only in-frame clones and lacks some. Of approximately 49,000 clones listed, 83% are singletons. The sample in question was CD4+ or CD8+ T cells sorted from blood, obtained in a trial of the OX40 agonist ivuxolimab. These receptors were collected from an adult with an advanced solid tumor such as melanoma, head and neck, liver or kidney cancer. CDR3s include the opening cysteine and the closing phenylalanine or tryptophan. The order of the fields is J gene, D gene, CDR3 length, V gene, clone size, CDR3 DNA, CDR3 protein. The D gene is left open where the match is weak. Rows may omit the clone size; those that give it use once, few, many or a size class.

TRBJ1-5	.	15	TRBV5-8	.	TGTGCCAGCAGATCCCTCGGGGAGGTCGGGCAGCCCCAGCATTTT	CASRSLGEVGQPQHF
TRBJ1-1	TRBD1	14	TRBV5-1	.	TGCGCCAGCGGGCAACAGGGGGCAGCAACTGAAGCTTTCTTT	CASGQQGAATEAFF
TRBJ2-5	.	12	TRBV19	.	TGTGCCAGTAGGGCAGGGACGAAGACCCAGTACTTC	CASRAGTKTQYF
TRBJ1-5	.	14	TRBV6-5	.	TGTGCCAGCGGGGCGGGGTATAGCAATCAGCCCCAGCATTTT	CASGAGYSNQPQHF
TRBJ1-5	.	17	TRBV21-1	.	TGTGCCAGCAGCTTATTCCAGGGGTTAGTGGGCAATCAGCCCCAGCATTTT	CASSLFQGLVGNQPQHF
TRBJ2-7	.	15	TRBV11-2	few	TGTGCCAGCAGCTCCCTGGTGGGGGGCATTTACGAGCAGTACTTC	CASSSLVGGIYEQYF
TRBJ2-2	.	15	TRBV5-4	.	TGTGCCAGCAGCTCCGGGACGGGGAACACCGGGGAGCTGTTTTTT	CASSSGTGNTGELFF
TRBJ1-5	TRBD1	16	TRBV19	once	TGTGCCACCACGACAGGGGAAGTAGGCAGCAATCAGCCCCAGCATTTT	CATTTGEVGSNQPQHF
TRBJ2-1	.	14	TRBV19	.	TGTGCCAGTAGTATAGCAGTTCCGCCGAATGAGCAGTTCTTC	CASSIAVPPNEQFF
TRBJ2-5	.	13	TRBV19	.	TGTGCCAGTAGTATAGCTGGGGAAGAGACCCAGTACTTC	CASSIAGEETQYF
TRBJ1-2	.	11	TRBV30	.	TGTGCCTGGAGTGTACAGGGTGGCTACACCTTC	CAWSVQGGYTF
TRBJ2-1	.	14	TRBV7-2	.	TGTGCCAGCGGGAGCCCGAGCTCCTACAATGAGCAGTTCTTC	CASGSPSSYNEQFF
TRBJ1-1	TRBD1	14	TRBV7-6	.	TGTGCCAGCAGTTTAAACACAGGGGGAACCGGAGCTTTCTTT	CASSLNTGGTGAFF
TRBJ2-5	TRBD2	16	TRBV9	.	TGTGCCAGCAGCGTCGGGACTAGCGGGGCTCAAGAGACCCAGTACTTC	CASSVGTSGAQETQYF
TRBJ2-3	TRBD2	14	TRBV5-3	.	TGTGCCAGAAGGCTAGCGGGGTCTACAGATACGCAGTATTTT	CARRLAGSTDTQYF
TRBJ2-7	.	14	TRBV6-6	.	TGTGCCAGCAGTTACTCTCAGGGATCCTACGAGCAGTACTTC	CASSYSQGSYEQYF